The 30 T cell receptor beta chains listed next were all sequenced from one sample in a study of T cells of healthy individuals. TCRdb called the 5' RACE reads again in MiXCR, with one record for every CDR3 protein. The table includes about 82,000 distinct CDR3 sequences, approximately 4.8% detected once. The receptors derive from a female donor in good health.

This clonotype showed up just a few times. The V and J genes are TRBV7-8 and TRBJ2-1; tentatively, D is TRBD2 (5 bases). V dropped 1 base and J dropped 9 bases, with 13 bases sitting between them. This CDR3 comprises 14 residues. Germline V gives CDR1 SGHVS, CDR2 FQNEAQ. The CDR3 nucleotides read TGTGCCAGCAGCTTAGGGCCAACTAGACCTGAGCAGTTCTTC. Its translation is CASSLGPTRPEQFF.

At least ten counts were recorded for this clonotype. This chain connects TRBV6-2 or TRBV6-3 to TRBJ2-2; 10 nucleotides align to TRBD2. From germline, CDR1 is MNHEY and CDR2 SVGEGT. The CDR3 totals 15 residues. V lost 5 bases and J lost 6; bases outside the gene matches: 6. The CDR3 is CASSPGTSVAGELFF. The DNA of the CDR3 is TGTGCCAGCAGTCCCGGGACTAGCGTCGCCGGGGAGCTGTTTTTT.

This clonotype was observed many times. The chain carries TRBV12-3 or TRBV12-4 and TRBJ2-4; no firm D call. Trimming took off 3 bases at V and 3 bases at J, with 9 bases between the two ends. The CDR3 loop spans 14 amino acids. CDR3 DNA sequence: TGTGCCAGCAGTTTTAACAGCCTCAAAAACATTCAGTACTTC. Translation gives CASSFNSLKNIQYF.

Concerning this clonotype itself: A much larger clone lies one base from this, so it may be a read error. The chain combines TRBV15 with TRBJ2-5, with D possibly called TRBD1 or TRBD2 (5 bases each). The CDR3 loop spans 14 amino acids. CDR1 is LNHNV, CDR2 YYDKDF, per germline (reference sequence). The CDR3 sequence is CATSRVGAEEIQYF. The CDR3 DNA sequence: TGTGCCACCAGCAGAGTCGGGGCAGAAGAGATCCAGTACTTC.

This sequence joins TRBV30 and TRBJ1-2; the D is unclear. The CDR3 length is 12 residues. The germline V gene encodes CDR1 GTSNPN and CDR2 SVGIG (reference sequence). Trimming cost V 8 bases and J 2 bases, with 12 bases left between them. CDR3: CAQWEGNYGYTF. CDR3 DNA sequence: TGTGCCCAATGGGAGGGAAACTATGGCTACACCTTC.

The sample holds many counts of this clonotype. The DNA of the CDR3 is TGTGCCAGCAGTTACTCGGGCAGGGGTGTCTCCTACGAGCAGTACTTC. Translated, it gives CASSYSGRGVSYEQYF. J is TRBJ2-7 and V is TRBV6-5; a weak D match, TRBD1 (6 bases). This CDR3 region has 16 residues. Germline CDR1 is MNHEY and CDR2 is SVGAGI. V was trimmed by 0 bases and J by 0 bases, leaving 12 bases between them.

This clonotype was observed a few times. J is TRBJ2-1 and V is TRBV24-1; possible D gene TRBD1, 6 bases. CDR1 and CDR2 (germline): KGHDR, SFDVKD. This CDR3 has 15 amino acids. V was clipped by 2 bases and J by 4 bases, with 11 bases between them. The CDR3 sequence: CATSDSRDNYNEQFF. DNA for the CDR3: TGTGCCACCAGTGATTCCCGGGACAATTACAATGAGCAGTTCTTC.

The rearrangement links TRBV15 to TRBJ2-1; tentative D call: TRBD1 (6 bases). V was shortened by 2 bases and J by 6 bases, with 11 bases between the two germline ends. Germline V lookup: CDR1 LNHNV, CDR2 YYDKDF (reference sequence). CDR3 length: 14 amino acids. The CDR3 is CATSRNEQGNEQFF. CDR3 in DNA: TGTGCCACCAGCAGAAACGAACAGGGCAATGAGCAGTTCTTC.

The V call is TRBV5-1, the J call TRBJ2-1; unclear D gene. Trimming shortened V by 2 bases and J by 8 bases, and 14 bases separated the two germline ends. CDR3 length: 14 residues. Germline CDR1 reads SGHRS; CDR2 reads YFSETQ. The CDR3 sequence is CASSLVRSLHEQFF. DNA of the CDR3: TGCGCCAGCAGCTTAGTAAGGAGTTTGCATGAGCAGTTCTTC. Variable domain in full (rest from reference TRBV5-1 and TRBJ2-1): KAGVTQTPRYLIKTRGQQVTLSCSPISGHRSVSWYQQTPGQGLQFLFEYFSETQRNKGNFPGRFSGRQFSNSRSEMNVSTLELGDSALYLCASSLVRSLHEQFFGPGTRLTVL.

The chain recombines TRBV3-1 with TRBJ1-1; 7 bases fit TRBD1. V shed 3 bases and J 3 bases; nucleotides not matched to a gene: 4. From germline, CDR1 is LGHDT and CDR2 YNNKEL (reference sequence). This CDR3 has 14 amino acids. CDR3 sequence reads: CASSHLGQHTEAFF. DNA of the CDR3: TGTGCCAGCAGCCACCTGGGACAGCACACTGAAGCTTTCTTT.

This clonotype showed up just a few times. The chain recombines TRBV30 with TRBJ1-1; D possibly corresponds to TRBD1 (5 bases). Germline CDR1 GTSNPN, CDR2 SVGIG (reference sequence). Trimming removed 1 base from V and 5 bases from J, with 11 bases in between. CDR3 length equals 13 residues. The CDR3 spells CAWSAAGGTEAFF. DNA of the CDR3: TGTGCCTGGAGTGCGGCCGGGGGAACTGAAGCTTTCTTT.

This clonotype was observed at least ten times. The rearrangement links TRBV9 to TRBJ2-1; D ambiguous. Trimming cost V 0 bases and J 0 bases, with 7 bases left between them. CDR1 and CDR2 (germline): SGDLS, YYNGEE. CDR3 length: 15 residues. The CDR3 loop reads CASSVVGSSYNEQFF. In DNA, the CDR3 is TGTGCCAGCAGCGTAGTCGGCAGCTCCTACAATGAGCAGTTCTTC.

This clonotype has at least ten counts. CDR3 sequence reads: CASSEDGRAYEQFF. DNA for the CDR3: TGTGCCAGCAGTGAAGACGGGAGGGCCTATGAGCAGTTCTTC. The V call is TRBV2, the J call TRBJ2-1; 8 bases agree with TRBD2. Per the germline V gene, CDR1 is SNHLY and CDR2 is FYNNEI. CDR3 length equals 14 residues. J lost 8 bases, V lost 1 base, and 4 bases had no gene match.

The V gene is TRBV7-2, the J gene TRBJ2-5; D is undetermined. CDR3 size: 15 residues. Germline V gene sequence: CDR1 SGHTA, CDR2 FQGNSA. Trimming took 5 bases from V and 2 from J, leaving 15 bases between them. CDR3 sequence (DNA): TGTGCCAGCAGCAAACAACAGCTTAGTCAAGAGACCCAGTACTTC. Translated, it gives CASSKQQLSQETQYF.

This clonotype showed up many times. The CDR3 region has the DNA TGTGCCACCAGCCGGGGGGAGGGGGGCTATGAGCAGTTCTTC. It encodes CATSRGEGGYEQFF. This chain connects TRBV15 to TRBJ2-1; perhaps TRBD2 as D (7 bases). The CDR3 has 14 amino acids. Germline V CDR1 and CDR2: LNHNV, YYDKDF (reference sequence). V lost 5 bases and J 8 bases, leaving 16 bases between the germline ends.

This clonotype was seen at least ten times. This sequence joins TRBV7-8 and TRBJ2-3, with 11 bases lining up with TRBD2. The germline gives CDR1 SGHVS, CDR2 FQNEAQ. The ends lost 3 bases at V and 5 bases at J; junction bases unmatched: 13. The CDR3 totals 18 residues. The CDR3 reads CASSFGQLAGAGGDTQYF. For the CDR3, the DNA is TGTGCCAGCAGCTTTGGCCAACTAGCGGGAGCCGGAGGAGATACGCAGTATTTT.

This clonotype was seen many times. The genes are TRBV20-1 and TRBJ2-5; D assignment may be TRBD1 or TRBD2 (6 bases each). Trimming took off 0 bases at V and 5 bases at J, with 25 bases between the two ends. This CDR3 contains 18 residues. In germline, CDR1 is DFQATT, CDR2 SNEGSKA (reference sequence). CDR3 nucleotide sequence: TGCAGTGCTAGAGATCCTAAAAAAACCGGGGGCCTATTGGAGACCCAGTACTTC. Amino acids: CSARDPKKTGGLLETQYF.

This clonotype appeared a few times. The chain recombines TRBV12-3 or TRBV12-4 with TRBJ2-7; TRBD2 might be the D (6 bases). Trimming took 3 bases from V and 2 from J, leaving 14 bases between them. The CDR3 runs to 15 residues. CDR3 nucleotide sequence: TGTGCCAGCAGTTTTACCGGGACGGGAGCCTACGAGCAGTACTTC. This translates into CASSFTGTGAYEQYF.

Points on this clonotype: One base away lies a much larger clone, so this may be a sequencing read error. J is TRBJ2-3 and V is TRBV7-9; TRBD2 is a possible D gene (8 bases). The CDR3 length is 17 residues. Germline lookup yields CDR1 SEHNR and CDR2 FQNEAQ (reference sequence). The CDR3 region is CASSPPLVREGAETQYF. The CDR3, as DNA: TGTGCCAGCAGCCCGCCCCTAGTACGGGAGGGGGCAGAAACGCAGTATTTT.

J is TRBJ2-3 and V is TRBV28; weak D call: TRBD2 (5 bases). Germline CDR1 is MDHEN and CDR2 is SYDVKM. Trimming took 7 bases from V and 1 from J, leaving 12 bases between them. The CDR3 is 14 residues long. CDR3 region: CASILSGRTDTQYF. CDR3 nucleotides: TGTGCCAGCATTCTCAGCGGCCGCACAGATACGCAGTATTTT.

In this sample, this clonotype turned up many times. V gene TRBV27 combines with J gene TRBJ1-2, with D unresolved. CDR1 is MNHEY and CDR2 is SMNVEV in the germline V gene (reference sequence). Trimming cost V 3 bases and J 9 bases, with 14 bases left between them. The CDR3 is made up of 13 amino acids. In DNA, the CDR3 is TGTGCCAGCAGTTTTACGGTGGTTAGCAGCTACACCTTC. This sequence encodes CASSFTVVSSYTF.

The gene calls are TRBV11-2 and TRBJ2-1; D is unresolved. The V end lost 2 bases, the J end lost 8 bases, and 13 bases lay between the germline ends. CDR1 is SGHAT and CDR2 is FQNNGV in the germline V gene. This CDR3 has 14 residues. The CDR3 protein is CASSLRRFVHEQFF. The CDR3 DNA sequence: TGTGCCAGCAGCTTAAGAAGATTTGTGCATGAGCAGTTCTTC.

This clonotype was seen ten or more times. The gene calls are TRBV25-1 and TRBJ2-7, with D tentatively TRBD2 (7 bases). V lost 0 bases to trimming and J lost 5 bases, with 14 bases between them. The CDR3 length is 15 residues. Germline CDR1 reads MGHDK; CDR2 reads SYGVNS. The CDR3 sequence: CASSEYLGRDNEQYF. The CDR3 coding sequence is TGTGCCAGCAGTGAATACCTGGGGAGGGACAACGAGCAGTACTTC.

This clonotype was observed many times. This chain connects TRBV27 to TRBJ1-1; no firm D call. The CDR3 loop spans 13 amino acids. CDR1 is MNHEY, CDR2 SMNVEV, per germline (reference sequence). Trimming cost V 0 bases and J 4 bases, with 6 bases left between them. CDR3 sequence reads: CASSLSLLTEAFF. The CDR3, as DNA: TGTGCCAGCAGTTTATCCCTCCTCACTGAAGCTTTCTTT.

This clonotype was recorded many times. This sequence joins TRBV30 and TRBJ2-5; 13 nucleotides agree with TRBD2. The V gene end was trimmed by 5 bases and the J gene end by 5 bases; junction bases not matched to a gene: 5. Per germline, CDR1 GTSNPN and CDR2 SVGIG (reference sequence). The CDR3 runs 14 residues. CDR3 in amino acids: CAWATSGGSETQYF. In DNA form, the CDR3 reads TGTGCCTGGGCGACTAGCGGGGGGTCGGAGACCCAGTACTTC.

This clonotype was counted ten times or more. The J gene is TRBJ1-4, the V gene TRBV20-1; D ambiguous. The V gene's germline CDR1 is DFQATT and CDR2 SNEGSKA (reference sequence). Trimming left V 0 bases short and J 2 bases short, with 10 bases between. This CDR3 comprises 15 residues. The CDR3 protein is CSARELLLTNEKLFF. The CDR3 bases are TGCAGTGCTAGAGAATTACTCTTGACTAATGAAAAACTGTTTTTT.

This clonotype has a count of ten or more. CDR3 residues: CASSNGVTKNIQYF. CDR3 coding DNA: TGTGCCAGCAGCAATGGGGTAACCAAAAACATTCAGTACTTC. The V and J genes are TRBV7-9 and TRBJ2-4, with no clear D. The V gene lost 5 bases and the J gene lost 2 bases, with 10 bases spanning the gap. In germline, CDR1 is SEHNR, CDR2 FQNEAQ (reference sequence). The CDR3 has 14 residues.

Ten or more counts support this clonotype. This chain's CDR3 is CASSVSGYSYEQYF. The CDR3 nucleotides are TGTGCCAGCAGCGTTAGCGGATACTCCTACGAGCAGTACTTC. The chain is built from TRBV9 and TRBJ2-7, with D tentatively TRBD2 (6 bases). CDR1 and CDR2 (germline): SGDLS, YYNGEE. The V gene lost 2 bases and the J gene lost 0 bases, with 9 bases spanning the gap. CDR3 length equals 14 residues.

This clonotype was picked up many times. This rearrangement joins TRBV4-1 to TRBJ2-6; 8 bases line up with TRBD1. The V gene end was trimmed by 1 base and the J gene end by 3 bases; junction bases not matched to a gene: 8. The germline V gene encodes CDR1 MGHRA and CDR2 YSYEKL. There are 18 residues in the CDR3. The CDR3 reads CASSQGGQGTRGANVLTF. As DNA, the CDR3 is TGCGCCAGCAGCCAAGGAGGACAGGGTACGCGTGGGGCCAACGTCCTGACTTTC.

This clonotype was seen repeatedly, ten times or more. At one end the junction does not follow the germline gene, possibly because of a read error. The gene calls are TRBV5-1 and TRBJ2-3; 8 nucleotides align to TRBD1. CDR1 and CDR2 from the germline V gene are SGHRS and YFSETQ. CDR3 length equals 15 residues. CDR3 loop: CASSLGQDLPDTQYF. Here the CDR3 DNA reads TGCGCCAGCAGTTTGGGACAGGACCTCCCAGATACGCAGTATTTT.